This T cell receptor beta chain was documented in a study of T cells in Graves' hyperthyroidism and ophthalmopathy (dated by TCRdb to the late 2010s). Concerning the study at large: To identify distinguishing TCR V-J signatures, a discovery cohort of some 99 patients was used, comprising 40 to 45 with Graves' ophthalmopathy and 57 with stable Graves' hyperthyroidism. After blood sampling, hyperthyroidism patients were treated with methimazole at a starting dose of 30 mg daily, and ophthalmopathy patients were treated with high-dose intravenous methylprednisolone. The paper describes TCR Vbeta CDR3 sequencing of 120 to 150 peripheral blood samples, made up of about 41 ophthalmopathy patients, approximately 73 hyperthyroidism patients and some 17 progressor patients. In addition, the study compared T-cell repertoires in thyroid tissue and in blood from roughly six Graves' hyperthyroidism patients. For training and testing, the roughly 97 patients in the discovery cohort were randomly divided in a 7:3 ratio. Prospective prediction of ophthalmopathy was tested in an independent validation cohort of under 20 hyperthyroidism patients and some 17 patients who later progressed to ophthalmopathy. Results the study describes overall, beyond this receptor: Sample size was not statistically predetermined, and investigators were not blinded to group allocation. In validation, the model predicted progression to ophthalmopathy with just under 71% sensitivity and about 73% specificity, a median of approximately 6.7 months before onset. Blood samples also contained most of the expanded thyroid clonotypes (frequency above 0.001), which suggests that blood repertoires may reflect thyroid immune responses. A model built on a 13 V-J signature distinguished ophthalmopathy from stable hyperthyroidism, reaching around 87% sensitivity and under 84% specificity in cross-validation and 80%/75% in testing.

Graves' hyperthyroidism was defined as stable when no progression to ophthalmopathy occurred over 18 months of follow-up. Hyperthyroidism patients were newly diagnosed, had a disease duration of under 2 months, and were aged 18 to 65 years. Any patient with an uncontrolled infection, another autoimmune disease, pregnancy or lactation was excluded. Diagnoses relied on clinical symptoms, serum thyroxine and TRAb, thyroid ultrasound and orbital computed tomography. Total RNA was extracted using Trizol reagent, and RNA quality was assessed on an Agilent 2100 Bioanalyzer. The TCR beta CDR3 regions were amplified from the RNA transcripts. For the first round of RT-PCR on the TCR CDR3, the HTBI primer set was used together with the Qiagen OneStep RT-PCR kit. Libraries were constructed in a second round of multiplex PCR, after which size selection and purification were performed. Libraries were sequenced paired-end with 100 bp reads on an Illumina HiSeq2000. The study's processing was this. Raw data were processed with SOAPnuke, discarding reads with adapters, uncalled bases, mean Phred below 15, or no exact constant-primer or identifier match. High-quality paired reads were merged using COPE v1.2.5, and each unique nucleotide sequence was defined as a clonotype. MiTCR v1.1 was used to align the clonotypes against IMGT TRBV, TRBD and TRBJ reference segments. The analysis was restricted to V-J combinations with a frequency above 0.0001, which together covered roughly 99% of the repertoires. The TCS score was defined as F50 (clonal expansion) divided by E x V (chaos), with BLOSUM62-based TCRdist calculated between CDR3 peptides within each V-J. Welch's t-statistics and random forest reduced around 510 V-J features to about 13, which were used in a naive Bayes classifier (R e1071). The similarity between thyroid and blood repertoires was quantified using the Morisita-Horn index. TCRdb reworked the public reads: Q25 trimming with fastp, MiXCR clone assembly, productive beta chains retained. Every distinct CDR3 protein forms one entry, paired with its most common genes and DNA. TCRdb's processing, not the study's, gives the V and J calls here. Across this sample there are more than 40,000 distinct CDR3 sequences, with roughly 49% seen only once. 32% of the sample belongs to the ten largest clones.

For this chain, trimming is 4 bases at the V end and 4 bases at the J end, and the number of junction bases without a gene match is 6. The CDR3 contains 14 residues, cysteine and phenylalanine counted. The only DNA kept is the CDR3, 42 bases in frame from the first base. CDR1 and CDR2 were assigned from the germline V gene (reference sequence) as DFQATT and SNEGSKA. This clonotype was recorded at least ten times. It lacks a known antigen. No base quality information exists; no much larger clone differs at one position. Sequenced: peripheral blood or thyroid tissue (not recorded which). The TCR originated in a woman aged 45 to 65 with Graves' hyperthyroidism. The rearrangement joined TRBV20-1 to TRBJ2-2; 7 bases in the middle match TRBD1. The DNA reads as follows: TGCAGTGCTACCCGACAGGGCGCCACCGGGGAGCTGTTTTTT. This encodes CSATRQGATGELFF.